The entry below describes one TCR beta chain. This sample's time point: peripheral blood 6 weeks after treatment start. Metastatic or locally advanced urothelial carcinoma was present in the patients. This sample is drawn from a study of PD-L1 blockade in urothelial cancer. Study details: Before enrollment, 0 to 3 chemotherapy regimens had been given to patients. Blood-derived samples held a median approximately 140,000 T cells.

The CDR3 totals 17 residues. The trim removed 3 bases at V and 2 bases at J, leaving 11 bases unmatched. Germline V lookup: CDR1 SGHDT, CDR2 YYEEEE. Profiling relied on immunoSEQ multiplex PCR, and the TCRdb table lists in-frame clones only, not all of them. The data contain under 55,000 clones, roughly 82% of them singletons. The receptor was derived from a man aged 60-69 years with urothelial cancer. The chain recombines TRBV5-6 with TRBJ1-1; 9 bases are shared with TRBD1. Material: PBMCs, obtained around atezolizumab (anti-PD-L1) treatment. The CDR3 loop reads CASSSLQGASINTEAFF. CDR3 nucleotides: TGTGCCAGCAGCTCATTACAGGGGGCCAGCATTAACACTGAAGCTTTCTTT. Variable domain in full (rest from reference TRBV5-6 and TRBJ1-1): DAGVTQSPTHLIKTRGQQVTLRCSPKSGHDTVSWYQQALGQGPQFIFQYYEEEERQRGNFPDRFSGHQFPNYSSELNVNALLLGDSALYLCASSSLQGASINTEAFFGQGTRLTVV.